This is a list of T cell receptor beta chains from one sample in a study of human T cells and chemical hapten exposure. TCRdb re-called the 5' RACE reads through MiXCR, storing one row per CDR3 protein. The sample shows about 140,000 distinct CDR3 sequences, roughly 4.1% of them seen only once. These receptors came from a female donor in good health. Each CDR3 is given with its conserved first and last residue. The order of the fields is J gene, D gene, V gene, clone size, CDR3 DNA, CDR3 protein. D genes are given only for firm matches. Size tells how often a clone was seen (once, few, many) or the class of an expanded clone, and some rows leave it out.

j_call: TRBJ1-1
d_call: TRBD1
v_call: TRBV14
clone_size: many
cdr3_nt: TGTGCCAGCAGCCGACTGACAGGGATAAACACTGAAGCTTTCTTT
cdr3_aa: CASSRLTGINTEAFF

j_call: TRBJ1-3
d_call: TRBD1
v_call: TRBV20-1
clone_size: many
cdr3_nt: TGCAGTGCTACCTCCTTAACCGTCGGGATTTGGGGACAGGGGTCTGGAAACACCATATATTTT
cdr3_aa: CSATSLTVGIWGQGSGNTIYF

j_call: TRBJ1-4
d_call: -
v_call: TRBV5-1
clone_size: many
cdr3_nt: TGCGCCAGCAGCATGGGGGTTGCAACTAATGAAAAACTGTTTTTT
cdr3_aa: CASSMGVATNEKLFF

j_call: TRBJ1-5
d_call: -
v_call: TRBV4-2
clone_size: many
cdr3_nt: TGTGCCAGCAGCCAAGAAGGTCCAGGCAGGGGTAGCAATCAGCCCCAGCATTTT
cdr3_aa: CASSQEGPGRGSNQPQHF

j_call: TRBJ1-3
d_call: -
v_call: TRBV11-1
clone_size: many
cdr3_nt: TGTGCCAGCATCGACAGGAGCTCTGGAAACACCATATATTTT
cdr3_aa: CASIDRSSGNTIYF

j_call: TRBJ2-2
d_call: -
v_call: TRBV4-3
clone_size: many
cdr3_nt: TGCGCCAGCAGCCAGTATGGAGGACAGACTAACACCGGGGAGCTGTTTTTT
cdr3_aa: CASSQYGGQTNTGELFF

j_call: TRBJ1-2
d_call: -
v_call: TRBV3-1
clone_size: few
cdr3_nt: TGTGCCAGCAGCCAAGCGTCTTGGACGGCGTACTATGGCTACACCTTC
cdr3_aa: CASSQASWTAYYGYTF

j_call: TRBJ2-5
d_call: TRBD1
v_call: TRBV7-2
clone_size: many
cdr3_nt: TGTGCCAGCAGCTTATACAGGGGGAGAGAAGAGACCCAGTACTTC
cdr3_aa: CASSLYRGREETQYF

j_call: TRBJ2-7
d_call: -
v_call: TRBV29-1
clone_size: many
cdr3_nt: TGCAGCGTTGACCTAGACAGGCTCCCGGGCGAGCAGTACTTC
cdr3_aa: CSVDLDRLPGEQYF

j_call: TRBJ1-2
d_call: -
v_call: TRBV6-1
clone_size: -
cdr3_nt: TGTGCCAGCAGGGGGGACACCAGCTATGGCTACACCTTC
cdr3_aa: CASRGDTSYGYTF

j_call: TRBJ2-3
d_call: -
v_call: TRBV25-1
clone_size: many
cdr3_nt: TGTGCCAGCAGTGGGGACTTTAGCACAGATACGCAGTATTTT
cdr3_aa: CASSGDFSTDTQYF

j_call: TRBJ2-3
d_call: -
v_call: TRBV6-6
clone_size: many
cdr3_nt: TGTGCCAGCAGTAGCCGGGACAAAGCTAGCACAGATACGCAGTATTTT
cdr3_aa: CASSSRDKASTDTQYF

j_call: TRBJ2-5
d_call: -
v_call: TRBV27
clone_size: -
cdr3_nt: TGTGCCAGCAGTGCGCAGCGGTGGATTAAAGAGACCCAGTACTTC
cdr3_aa: CASSAQRWIKETQYF

j_call: TRBJ2-7
d_call: -
v_call: TRBV7-3
clone_size: many
cdr3_nt: TGTGCCAGCAGAGGGGACATCTACTCCTACGAGCAGTACTTC
cdr3_aa: CASRGDIYSYEQYF

j_call: TRBJ1-5
d_call: -
v_call: TRBV7-2
clone_size: many
cdr3_nt: TGTGCCAGCAGCTCCGCCGGGACGGCGGTTAATCAGCCCCAGCATTTT
cdr3_aa: CASSSAGTAVNQPQHF

j_call: TRBJ1-2
d_call: TRBD1
v_call: TRBV5-1
clone_size: few
cdr3_nt: TGCGCCAGCAGCTTGGCAACGAGGACAGGCCACAACTCCACCTTC
cdr3_aa: CASSLATRTGHNSTF

j_call: TRBJ2-1
d_call: -
v_call: TRBV12-3/TRBV12-4
clone_size: many
cdr3_nt: TGTGCCAGCAGTTCCGGGGACTACAATGAGCAGTTCTTC
cdr3_aa: CASSSGDYNEQFF

j_call: TRBJ2-7
d_call: TRBD1
v_call: TRBV5-6
clone_size: -
cdr3_nt: TGTGCCAGCAGCTTGTCCGCGTGGGACAGGGGGTCTAAATACTTC
cdr3_aa: CASSLSAWDRGSKYF

j_call: TRBJ1-2
d_call: -
v_call: TRBV30
clone_size: many
cdr3_nt: TGTGCCTGGAGCGTGGCGGGGGGAGGCTACACCTTC
cdr3_aa: CAWSVAGGGYTF

j_call: TRBJ1-1
d_call: TRBD1
v_call: TRBV12-3/TRBV12-4
clone_size: many
cdr3_nt: TGTGCCAGCAGTTTTTACCGGGACAGGGGTATCTGGTACACTGAAGCTTTCTTT
cdr3_aa: CASSFYRDRGIWYTEAFF

j_call: TRBJ2-1
d_call: -
v_call: TRBV5-4
clone_size: many
cdr3_nt: TGTGCCACCGCCGCGAATGGACTTACCAATGAGCAGTTCTTC
cdr3_aa: CATAANGLTNEQFF

j_call: TRBJ1-5
d_call: -
v_call: TRBV6-6
clone_size: many
cdr3_nt: TGTGCCAGCACTCCCCTCCTGGGGGGCAGTAGCAATCAGCCCCAGCATTTT
cdr3_aa: CASTPLLGGSSNQPQHF

j_call: TRBJ1-2
d_call: TRBD1
v_call: TRBV2
clone_size: many
cdr3_nt: TGTGCCAGCTTCATTCGGGGGACAGCTAACTATGGCTACACCTTC
cdr3_aa: CASFIRGTANYGYTF

j_call: TRBJ2-7
d_call: TRBD2
v_call: TRBV5-4
clone_size: many
cdr3_nt: TGTGCCAGCAGCTTGTGGGGACTAGCGGCCGACGAGCAGTACTTC
cdr3_aa: CASSLWGLAADEQYF

j_call: TRBJ2-2
d_call: TRBD1
v_call: TRBV6-2/TRBV6-3
clone_size: many
cdr3_nt: TGTGCCAGCACACTCTCTAGGGACAGGGGGCGCGTTGGCACCGGGGAGCTGTTTTTT
cdr3_aa: CASTLSRDRGRVGTGELFF

j_call: TRBJ1-2
d_call: TRBD1
v_call: TRBV12-3/TRBV12-4
clone_size: few
cdr3_nt: TGTGCCAGCAGTTCGACAGGGGGTCGGAATAGCTATGGCTACACCTTC
cdr3_aa: CASSSTGGRNSYGYTF

j_call: TRBJ1-5
d_call: -
v_call: TRBV28
clone_size: many
cdr3_nt: TGTGCCAGCAGTTTCATGAGCTGGACGGGATATCAGCCCCAGCATTTT
cdr3_aa: CASSFMSWTGYQPQHF

j_call: TRBJ2-3
d_call: TRBD2
v_call: TRBV28
clone_size: many
cdr3_nt: TGTGCCAATTCACCCCAGGTGCTGACTAGCGGGGGGCCCTCAGATACGCAGTATTTT
cdr3_aa: CANSPQVLTSGGPSDTQYF

j_call: TRBJ2-1
d_call: TRBD2
v_call: TRBV20-1
clone_size: -
cdr3_nt: TGCAGTGCTTCCAGGACGGGGGGAGGTGAGCAGTTCTTC
cdr3_aa: CSASRTGGGEQFF

j_call: TRBJ1-1
d_call: TRBD1
v_call: TRBV12-3/TRBV12-4
clone_size: many
cdr3_nt: TGTGCCAGCAGCCTACAGGGGGGTAGAACTGAAGCTTTCTTT
cdr3_aa: CASSLQGGRTEAFF

j_call: TRBJ2-7
d_call: TRBD1
v_call: TRBV20-1
clone_size: few
cdr3_nt: TGCAGTGCTAGAGGACAGGGGATCAACGAGCAGTACTTC
cdr3_aa: CSARGQGINEQYF

j_call: TRBJ2-3
d_call: TRBD2
v_call: TRBV20-1
clone_size: many
cdr3_nt: TGCAGTGCTGGAGCTGGAAGCGGGGGGAGCACAGATACGCAGTATTTT
cdr3_aa: CSAGAGSGGSTDTQYF

j_call: TRBJ1-6
d_call: -
v_call: TRBV6-6
clone_size: -
cdr3_nt: TGTGCCAGCAGTTACGGTATCCGGACAGTCTATAATGCACCCCTCCACTTT
cdr3_aa: CASSYGIRTVYNAPLHF

j_call: TRBJ1-4
d_call: -
v_call: TRBV9
clone_size: many
cdr3_nt: TGTGCCAGCAGCGTAGGTGGTATTGAGGAAAAACTGTTTTTT
cdr3_aa: CASSVGGIEEKLFF

j_call: TRBJ2-1
d_call: -
v_call: TRBV12-3/TRBV12-4
clone_size: few
cdr3_nt: TGTGCCAGCAGTTTCGGGGTAGTTCGGGGTCACAATGAGCAGTTCTTC
cdr3_aa: CASSFGVVRGHNEQFF

j_call: TRBJ2-6
d_call: -
v_call: TRBV6-2/TRBV6-3
clone_size: medium-sized
cdr3_nt: TGTGCCAGCAGTGCCACTGGGCGTTCTGGGGCCAACGTCCTGACTTTC
cdr3_aa: CASSATGRSGANVLTF

j_call: TRBJ1-3
d_call: TRBD1
v_call: TRBV5-5
clone_size: many
cdr3_nt: TGTGCCAGCAGCCCCGGGACAGGGGGCTTGTTGGGAAACACCATATATTTT
cdr3_aa: CASSPGTGGLLGNTIYF

j_call: TRBJ2-5
d_call: TRBD2
v_call: TRBV29-1
clone_size: many
cdr3_nt: TGCAGCGTTATATCGGGACTAGCTGGAGAGACCCAGTACTTC
cdr3_aa: CSVISGLAGETQYF

j_call: TRBJ2-3
d_call: TRBD1
v_call: TRBV18
clone_size: many
cdr3_nt: TGTGCCAGCTCAACCGGACAGGGGTATGGGACCAGCACAGATACGCAGTATTTT
cdr3_aa: CASSTGQGYGTSTDTQYF

j_call: TRBJ1-4
d_call: -
v_call: TRBV10-3
clone_size: -
cdr3_nt: TGTGCCATCAGTGAGCCTTACGGAGCCCCGGAAAAACTGTTTTTT
cdr3_aa: CAISEPYGAPEKLFF

j_call: TRBJ2-1
d_call: TRBD2
v_call: TRBV7-6
clone_size: many
cdr3_nt: TGTGCCAGCAGCTTAGAGCTAGCGGGGGGCTCCGGGAATGAGCAGTTCTTC
cdr3_aa: CASSLELAGGSGNEQFF

j_call: TRBJ2-5
d_call: -
v_call: TRBV5-4
clone_size: many
cdr3_nt: TGTGCCAGCAGCTTTGGAGCACAAGAGACCCAGTACTTC
cdr3_aa: CASSFGAQETQYF

j_call: TRBJ2-1
d_call: -
v_call: TRBV5-1
clone_size: many
cdr3_nt: TGCGCCAGCAGCGCTTCCGGGACGGACTACAATGAGCAGTTCTTC
cdr3_aa: CASSASGTDYNEQFF

j_call: TRBJ1-6
d_call: -
v_call: TRBV7-9
clone_size: many
cdr3_nt: TGTGCCAGCAGTTTACATCAGGGCGGTAATTCACCCCTCCACTTT
cdr3_aa: CASSLHQGGNSPLHF

j_call: TRBJ2-7
d_call: TRBD1
v_call: TRBV5-4
clone_size: many
cdr3_nt: TGTGCCAGCAGCTCAAACAGGGGAAACCCCTACGAGCAGTACTTC
cdr3_aa: CASSSNRGNPYEQYF

j_call: TRBJ1-5
d_call: -
v_call: TRBV20-1
clone_size: many
cdr3_nt: TGCAGTGCCATCCCTTCCGGCAGGCCTTATAGCAATCAGCCCCAGCATTTT
cdr3_aa: CSAIPSGRPYSNQPQHF

j_call: TRBJ2-3
d_call: TRBD2
v_call: TRBV6-5
clone_size: -
cdr3_nt: TGTGCCAGCAGTCCGGCCGGGACTACAGACACAGATACGCAGTATTTT
cdr3_aa: CASSPAGTTDTDTQYF

j_call: TRBJ2-1
d_call: TRBD2
v_call: TRBV9
clone_size: many
cdr3_nt: TGTGCCAGCAGTCCTACTAGCGCAAACAATGAGCAGTTCTTC
cdr3_aa: CASSPTSANNEQFF

j_call: TRBJ1-5
d_call: -
v_call: TRBV20-1
clone_size: -
cdr3_nt: TGCAGTGCCGCCGACCCCTATAGCAATCAGCCCCAGCATTTT
cdr3_aa: CSAADPYSNQPQHF